Below are 21 T cell receptor beta chains sequenced from a single sample in a study of blood T cell repertoires in COVID-19. Repertoires were generated with immunoSEQ multiplex PCR, while TCRdb's copy carries only in-frame clones and drops some. The sample holds roughly 150,000 clones; roughly nine tenths are singletons and the top ten take roughly a sixth. Sequenced: peripheral blood. All receptors come from a man between 60 and 75 years old with active or convalescent COVID-19.

This chain links TRBV2 with TRBJ1-4, with D tentatively TRBD1 (6 bases). Germline V gene data show CDR1 as SNHLY and CDR2 as FYNNEI. The CDR3 length is 15 residues. Trimming shortened V by 5 bases and J by 7 bases, and 17 bases separated the two germline ends. The chain's CDR3 is CASSSKQGSGEKLFF. DNA of the CDR3: TGTGCCAGCAGTAGCAAACAGGGCTCAGGTGAAAAACTGTTTTTT.

The J gene is TRBJ1-2, the V gene TRBV5-1; 7 nucleotides line up with TRBD1. Trimming at V came to 4 bases and at J to 3 bases, leaving 3 bases not matched to a gene. Germline values: CDR1 SGHRS, CDR2 YFSETQ. The CDR3 sequence is 13 residues long. The CDR3 region is CASSADRDYGYTF. CDR3 coding DNA: TGCGCCAGCAGCGCTGACAGGGACTATGGCTACACCTTC.

The rearrangement links TRBV28 to TRBJ1-1, with D perhaps matching TRBD1 (6 bases). Germline V gene data show CDR1 as MDHEN and CDR2 as SYDVKM. Trimming took off 7 bases at V and 3 bases at J, with 12 bases between the two ends. The CDR3 extends over 13 amino acids. CDR3 nucleotide sequence: TGTGCCAGCACACAGGGTTTGGACACTGAAGCTTTCTTT. It encodes CASTQGLDTEAFF.

The rearrangement uses TRBV6-5 and TRBJ2-1; TRBD2 matches 9 bases. Germline V gene lookup returns CDR1 MNHEY and CDR2 SVGAGI. After removal of 7 bases from V and 3 bases from J, the junction contained 4 bases not matched to a gene. This CDR3 contains 14 residues. CDR3 sequence: CASTGTSIYNEQFF. The CDR3 DNA sequence: TGTGCCAGCACCGGGACTAGCATCTACAATGAGCAGTTCTTC.

The chain joins TRBV5-6 to TRBJ1-5; 9 bases fit TRBD1. CDR3 length equals 15 residues. V lost 2 bases to trimming and J lost 6 bases; unmatched junction nucleotides: 6. Germline V CDR1 and CDR2: SGHDT, YYEEEE. The CDR3 DNA follows: TGTGCCAGCAGCTTAATGACAGGGGGTAGTCAGCCCCAGCATTTT. Protein: CASSLMTGGSQPQHF.

The chain couples TRBV11-2 to TRBJ2-7, with 9 bases identical to TRBD2. Germline-derived CDR1 and CDR2 are SGHAT and FQNNGV. Trimming took 1 base from V and 3 from J; bases not matched to a gene: 7. The length of the CDR3 is 16 residues. This CDR3 is CASSLGLGLANYEQYF. The CDR3 DNA is TGTGCCAGCAGCTTAGGTTTGGGACTAGCAAACTACGAGCAGTACTTC.

This chain joins TRBV25-1 and TRBJ1-4; D is ambiguous. CDR3 size: 18 residues. Trimming pared 1 base from V and 0 bases from J, leaving 15 bases between. The germline CDR1 and CDR2 sequences are MGHDK and SYGVNS. The DNA for the CDR3 is TGTGCCAGCAGTGAATGGGTGTCAGGTCTTACAACTAATGAAAAACTGTTTTTT. Translating gives CASSEWVSGLTTNEKLFF. Full variable domain (remainder filled in from reference TRBV25-1 and TRBJ1-4): EADIYQTPRYLVIGTGKKITLECSQTMGHDKMYWYQQDPGMELHLIHYSYGVNSTEKGDLSSESTVSRIRTEHFPLTLESARPSHTSQYLCASSEWVSGLTTNEKLFFGSGTQLSVL.

This clone was detected only once. This chain uses TRBV25-1 with TRBJ1-2; D is possibly TRBD1 (5 bases). This CDR3 comprises 15 residues. CDR1 is MGHDK and CDR2 is SYGVNS in the germline V gene. Trimming shortened V by 7 bases and J by 4 bases, and 19 bases separated the two germline ends. CDR3 amino acids: CASTATGGVGYGYTF. In nucleotides, the CDR3 is TGTGCCAGCACCGCGACGGGGGGGGTTGGCTATGGCTACACCTTC.

V usage is TRBV9 and J usage is TRBJ2-3, with D possibly TRBD2 on 5 matching bases. From germline, CDR1 is SGDLS and CDR2 YYNGEE. The CDR3 totals 14 residues. Trimming stripped 0 bases from V and 4 bases from J, with 9 bases between. CDR3 bases: TGTGCCAGCAGCGTAGGAGGGTTGGCAGATACGCAGTATTTT. It is translated as CASSVGGLADTQYF.

The chain joins TRBV18 to TRBJ2-5; maybe TRBD1 (5 bases). Per the germline V gene, CDR1 is KGHSH and CDR2 is LQKENI. The CDR3 consists of 14 residues. Trimming took off 1 base at V and 1 base at J, with 7 bases between the two ends. The CDR3 loop is CASSPQGRQETQYF. The CDR3 DNA is TGTGCCAGCTCACCACAGGGGCGCCAAGAGACCCAGTACTTC.

V usage is TRBV19 and J usage is TRBJ2-5, with 7 bases aligning to TRBD2. This CDR3 comprises 16 residues. Germline lookup yields CDR1 LNHDA and CDR2 SQIVND (reference sequence). The trim removed 1 base at V and 1 base at J, leaving 6 bases unmatched. The CDR3 bases are TGTGCCAGTAGTATAGGATGGGGCGGGAGCCAAGAGACCCAGTACTTC. Its translation: CASSIGWGGSQETQYF.

V usage is TRBV5-1 and J usage is TRBJ1-2; no reliable D call. Germline CDR1 is SGHRS and CDR2 is YFSETQ. The V end lost 0 bases, the J end lost 2 bases, and 5 bases lay between the germline ends. The CDR3 extends over 13 amino acids. The CDR3 sequence is CASSLVGNYGYTF. In DNA, the CDR3 is TGCGCCAGCAGCTTGGTCGGGAACTATGGCTACACCTTC.

The chain joins TRBV5-1 to TRBJ2-2; TRBD1 agrees at 11 bases. Germline V gene sequence: CDR1 SGHRS, CDR2 YFSETQ. Losses at the gene ends were 2 bases for V and 5 bases for J; bases not matched to a gene: 5. This CDR3 comprises 16 residues. The CDR3 DNA follows: TGCGCCAGCAGCTTACTGGGACAGGGGGTTACCGGGGAGCTGTTTTTT. It translates to CASSLLGQGVTGELFF.

The rearrangement links TRBV15 to TRBJ2-1; 7 bases agree with TRBD1. Germline CDR1 and CDR2: LNHNV and YYDKDF (reference sequence). Losses at the gene ends were 2 bases for V and 6 bases for J; bases not matched to a gene: 7. CDR3 length equals 15 residues. The DNA for the CDR3 is TGTGCCACCAGCAGAACACGGGACAGCACCAATGAGCAGTTCTTC. Protein product: CATSRTRDSTNEQFF. Full variable domain (remainder filled in from reference TRBV15 and TRBJ2-1): DAMVIQNPRYQVTQFGKPVTLSCSQTLNHNVMYWYQQKSSQAPKLLFHYYDKDFNNEADTPDNFQSRRPNTSFCFLDIRSPGLGDTAMYLCATSRTRDSTNEQFFGPGTRLTVL.

The V call is TRBV6-5, the J call TRBJ2-5; 10 nucleotides match TRBD2. CDR3 length equals 15 residues. The J segment lost 2 bases and the V segment lost 5 bases, leaving 5 bases of the junction unmatched. Germline CDR1 and CDR2: MNHEY and SVGAGI. CDR3 amino acids: CASSPLTSGQETQYF. The CDR3 nucleotides are TGTGCCAGCAGTCCTCTGACTAGCGGGCAAGAGACCCAGTACTTC.

This clone was seen a handful of times. The J gene is TRBJ1-3, the V gene TRBV7-2; D not resolved. V was clipped by 1 base and J by 0 bases, with 10 bases between them. CDR1 is SGHTA and CDR2 is FQGNSA in the germline V gene. The CDR3 is 16 residues long. CDR3 bases: TGTGCCAGCAGCTTAGTCGTCGGGAGCTCTGGAAACACCATATATTTT. Its translation is CASSLVVGSSGNTIYF.

The J gene is TRBJ1-5, the V gene TRBV12-3 or TRBV12-4; possibly TRBD1 for D (5 bases). CDR3 length equals 12 residues. The germline V and J ends were trimmed by 6 bases and 7 bases, with 10 bases remaining between them. The DNA for the CDR3 is TGTGCCAGCAGGACAGAGGAGCAGCCCCAGCATTTT. Translation gives CASRTEEQPQHF.

The chain couples TRBV7-9 to TRBJ2-3; possibly TRBD2 for D (6 bases). Trimming left V 3 bases short and J 2 bases short, with 15 bases between. Per germline, CDR1 SEHNR and CDR2 FQNEAQ (reference sequence). This CDR3 spans 16 amino acids. CDR3 in DNA: TGTGCCAGCAGCTTCCGGTCCAGCGGGTACACAGATACGCAGTATTTT. Protein product: CASSFRSSGYTDTQYF.

The chain is built from TRBV5-1 and TRBJ2-2; 7 bases fit TRBD1. Trimming cost V 3 bases and J 6 bases; bases outside gene matches: 5. Germline loops: CDR1 SGHRS, CDR2 YFSETQ. This CDR3 comprises 14 residues. CDR3 bases: TGCGCCAGCAGCTCCACAGGGGTTCCCGGGGAGCTGTTTTTT. Amino acids: CASSSTGVPGELFF.

The chain employs TRBV29-1 and TRBJ2-7; no definite D call. The V end lost 6 bases, the J end lost 3 bases, and 12 bases lay between the germline ends. The CDR3 extends over 12 amino acids. Germline V gives CDR1 SQVTM, CDR2 ANQGSEA. CDR3 in amino acids: CSVRQTLYEQYF. The CDR3 DNA reads TGCAGCGTACGACAAACCCTCTACGAGCAGTACTTC.

The genes are TRBV19 and TRBJ1-2; TRBD1 matches 7 bases. The CDR3 length is 15 residues. Germline lookup yields CDR1 LNHDA and CDR2 SQIVND (reference sequence). V gave up 6 bases and J gave up 0 bases; unmatched junction bases: 7. The CDR3: CASRARGESNYGYTF. CDR3 DNA: TGTGCCAGTAGGGCCAGGGGGGAGTCTAACTATGGCTACACCTTC.